These 28 T cell receptor beta chains originate from one sample sequenced in a study of identical twins. MiXCR, run by TCRdb on the 5' RACE reads, gives a single entry per CDR3 protein. Found here are around 490,000 distinct CDR3 sequences, roughly 15% of them singletons; the top ten hold roughly 0.46%. These data are also associated with another study on yellow fever vaccine responses in identical twins.

Material: CD4+ T cells sorted from blood. Receptors were obtained from a woman aged 18-35 years in good health.

The rearrangement links TRBV10-3 to TRBJ2-2; D unclear. CDR1 is ENHRY, CDR2 SYGVKD, per germline. V gave up 0 bases and J gave up 7 bases, with 9 bases separating them. The CDR3 is 14 amino acids. CDR3 sequence: CAISESGSVGELFF. DNA of the CDR3: TGTGCCATCAGTGAGTCTGGGTCCGTCGGGGAGCTGTTTTTT.

In its sample, this clonotype was seen a few times. CDR3 coding DNA: TGCAGTGCTAGTGCAGGGACGGATCAGCCCCAGCATTTT. Translating gives CSASAGTDQPQHF. This rearrangement joins TRBV20-1 to TRBJ1-5, with D tentatively TRBD1 (5 bases). The CDR3 has 13 amino acids. In germline, CDR1 is DFQATT, CDR2 SNEGSKA (reference sequence). Trimming cost V 3 bases and J 5 bases, with 11 bases left between them.

The chain has TRBV12-3 or TRBV12-4 and TRBJ2-2; D is unresolved. V was cut by 3 bases and J by 6 bases, with 5 bases left in between. The CDR3 is 12 residues long. This chain's CDR3 is CASSFTAGELFF. Written as DNA, the CDR3 is TGTGCCAGCAGTTTCACTGCCGGGGAGCTGTTTTTT.

The J gene is TRBJ2-7, the V gene TRBV20-1, with D uncertain. CDR3 length: 13 residues. Germline values: CDR1 DFQATT, CDR2 SNEGSKA (reference sequence). V was cut by 2 bases and J by 0 bases, with 8 bases left in between. The CDR3 is CSARPASSYEQYF. The CDR3 DNA follows: TGCAGTGCTAGACCCGCGAGCTCCTACGAGCAGTACTTC.

In this sample, this clonotype turned up a few times. The chain couples TRBV5-6 to TRBJ2-4; 10 bases agree with TRBD2. The trim removed 2 bases at V and 0 bases at J, leaving 11 bases unmatched. The germline gives CDR1 SGHDT, CDR2 YYEEEE. The CDR3 is 19 residues long. CDR3 in amino acids: CASSFDVAGGQLAKNIQYF. In nucleotides, the CDR3 is TGTGCCAGCAGCTTCGATGTAGCGGGGGGACAACTAGCCAAAAACATTCAGTACTTC.

This clonotype was picked up many times. The V call is TRBV5-1, the J call TRBJ2-1; 11 bases are shared with TRBD2. CDR3 length equals 15 residues. V gave up 4 bases and J gave up 7 bases; unmatched junction bases: 7. Germline CDR1 and CDR2: SGHRS and YFSETQ. As DNA, the CDR3 is TGCGCCAGCAGCCCAGCTAGCGGGGGGCTGAATGAGCAGTTCTTC. It yields the protein CASSPASGGLNEQFF.

Ten or more counts support this clonotype. The chain recombines TRBV12-3 or TRBV12-4 with TRBJ2-6; the D gene is possibly TRBD1 (6 bases). This CDR3 comprises 17 residues. Trimming removed 7 bases from V and 1 base from J, with 17 bases in between. Written as DNA, the CDR3 is TGTGCCAGCACCCAACAGGGCACCGTTTCTGGGGCCAACGTCCTGACTTTC. Residues: CASTQQGTVSGANVLTF.

This clonotype was recorded a few times. V and J are TRBV9 and TRBJ2-1; possibly TRBD1 or TRBD2 for D (6 bases each). V was shortened by 0 bases and J by 7 bases, with 14 bases between the two germline ends. This CDR3 is 15 amino acids long. Looked up from germline, CDR1 is SGDLS and CDR2 is YYNGEE. CDR3 DNA: TGTGCCAGCAGCGTAGAGGAGGGGGGCCGGAATGAGCAGTTCTTC. Protein: CASSVEEGGRNEQFF.

The V gene is TRBV10-1, the J gene TRBJ2-2; D perhaps matches TRBD1 (6 bases). Germline CDR1 WNHNN, CDR2 SYGVQD (reference sequence). Trimming removed 3 bases at V and 4 bases at J, with 15 bases between. CDR3 length: 16 amino acids. The CDR3 reads CASSDVRTEITGELFF. CDR3 sequence (DNA): TGCGCCAGCAGTGACGTCCGGACAGAGATCACCGGGGAGCTGTTTTTT.

The V call is TRBV29-1, the J call TRBJ2-5; TRBD2 matches 10 bases. There are 13 residues in the CDR3. V was clipped by 6 bases and J by 5 bases; unmatched bases: 6. Germline-derived CDR1 and CDR2 are SQVTM and ANQGSEA. CDR3 amino acids: CSVAAGGLETQYF. DNA of the CDR3: TGCAGCGTCGCAGCGGGAGGGCTGGAGACCCAGTACTTC.

The V gene is TRBV7-9, the J gene TRBJ1-4; possible D gene TRBD1, 5 bases. Germline CDR1 and CDR2: SEHNR and FQNEAQ (reference sequence). V was trimmed by 1 base and J by 14 bases, leaving 8 bases between them. The CDR3 loop spans 11 amino acids. The CDR3 reads CASSLDRKLFF. The CDR3 DNA is TGTGCCAGCAGCTTAGACAGGAAGCTGTTTTTT.

V and J are TRBV6-1 and TRBJ2-1, with 7 bases lining up with TRBD1. This CDR3 has 15 amino acids. The V gene's germline CDR1 is MNHNS and CDR2 SASEGT. The ends lost 6 bases at V and 4 bases at J; junction bases unmatched: 9. The DNA of the CDR3 is TGTGCCAGCAGGCTAACAGGGGTGGAGTACAATGAGCAGTTCTTC. Amino acid sequence: CASRLTGVEYNEQFF.

This clonotype was seen at least ten times. The CDR3 bases are TGTGCCAGCAGTGACCGGGGGAGCTGGAATGAGCAGTTCTTC. This gives the protein CASSDRGSWNEQFF. The chain has TRBV25-1 and TRBJ2-1; the D gene is possibly TRBD2 (6 bases). CDR1 is MGHDK and CDR2 is SYGVNS in the germline V gene. There are 14 residues in the CDR3. Deletions cut 3 bases from V and 7 bases from J, with 13 bases between.

This clonotype was detected only a few times. The chain combines TRBV9 with TRBJ2-1; possible D gene TRBD2, 6 bases. Per the germline V gene, CDR1 is SGDLS and CDR2 is YYNGEE. This CDR3 comprises 15 residues. V lost 0 bases and J lost 4, with 11 bases in between. The CDR3 spells CASSVGGSGYNEQFF. CDR3 nucleotide sequence: TGTGCCAGCAGCGTAGGGGGTAGCGGTTACAATGAGCAGTTCTTC.

The chain recombines TRBV20-1 with TRBJ1-1; TRBD1 might be the D (5 bases). The length of the CDR3 is 14 residues. The V and J ends lost 0 bases and 5 bases respectively, with 13 bases between them. CDR1 is DFQATT and CDR2 is SNEGSKA in the germline V gene (reference sequence). CDR3 coding DNA: TGCAGTGCTAGAGATCCAGGGCTGGGTACTGAAGCTTTCTTT. It encodes CSARDPGLGTEAFF.

This chain links TRBV24-1 with TRBJ2-5; D is uncertain. Deletions cut 9 bases from V and 4 bases from J, with 20 bases between. Germline V lookup: CDR1 KGHDR, CDR2 SFDVKD. The CDR3 is 15 amino acids. In DNA form, the CDR3 reads TGTGCCACCCGGAGTGGCGGTGGGTCCCGAGAGACCCAGTACTTC. Amino acid sequence: CATRSGGGSRETQYF.

This clonotype showed up just a few times. This rearrangement joins TRBV5-1 to TRBJ2-7; 13 bases are shared with TRBD2. CDR3 length: 16 residues. The V and J ends lost 4 bases and 7 bases, in that order; junction bases with no gene match: 11. The germline V gene encodes CDR1 SGHRS and CDR2 YFSETQ. The DNA of the CDR3 is TGCGCCAGCAGCCCCATTACTAGCGGGAGGGCCTCTGAGCAGTACTTC. Protein: CASSPITSGRASEQYF.

This clonotype was observed a few times. V is TRBV24-1 and J is TRBJ2-3; no reliable D call. This CDR3 spans 13 amino acids. CDR1 is KGHDR and CDR2 is SFDVKD in the germline V gene. With 3 bases removed from V and 11 bases from J, the gap between germline ends came to 14 bases. Here the CDR3 reads CATSDPFEIRQYF. Written as DNA, the CDR3 is TGTGCCACCAGTGATCCCTTCGAGATTCGGCAGTATTTT.

The chain has TRBV29-1 and TRBJ2-1; TRBD2 aligns across 10 bases. CDR1 SQVTM and CDR2 ANQGSEA come from the germline V gene. V shed 6 bases, J shed 4 bases, and the junction held 12 bases outside the gene matches. CDR3 length equals 16 residues. The CDR3 DNA sequence: TGCAGCGTCACATTAGCGGGGGGCCTGAGGTACAATGAGCAGTTCTTC. It codes for CSVTLAGGLRYNEQFF.

There are a few counts of this clonotype. V is TRBV6-1 and J is TRBJ2-3, with 7 bases that match TRBD2. CDR3 length equals 15 residues. Germline V gene lookup returns CDR1 MNHNS and CDR2 SASEGT. V shed 8 bases, J shed 2 bases, and the junction held 10 bases outside the gene matches. In nucleotides, the CDR3 is TGTGCCAGCCCCCGATTTGGGGACTACACAGATACGCAGTATTTT. Encoded protein: CASPRFGDYTDTQYF.

The V call is TRBV10-3, the J call TRBJ1-2; D possibly corresponds to TRBD1 (5 bases). The CDR3 extends over 15 amino acids. V lost 3 bases and J lost 2, with 13 bases in between. Germline loops: CDR1 ENHRY, CDR2 SYGVKD. The CDR3 reads CAISDQTDRNYGYTF. Written as DNA, the CDR3 is TGTGCCATCAGTGACCAAACCGACAGAAACTATGGCTACACCTTC.

This clonotype has just a few counts. The rearrangement joins TRBV12-3 or TRBV12-4 to TRBJ2-1; no definite D call. The CDR3 is 15 amino acids. V was trimmed by 8 bases and J by 5 bases, leaving 19 bases between them. The CDR3 loop is CASGKGALRHNEQFF. The CDR3 coding sequence is TGTGCCAGCGGAAAGGGCGCCCTTAGACACAATGAGCAGTTCTTC.

V is TRBV7-2 and J is TRBJ2-3, with TRBD1 matching over 10 bases. The V segment lost 8 bases and the J segment 2 bases; nucleotides outside the gene matches: 7. CDR1 is SGHTA, CDR2 FQGNSA, per germline. The CDR3 spans 15 residues. This chain's CDR3 is CASHRDRGITDTQYF. Here the CDR3 DNA reads TGTGCCAGCCATCGGGACAGGGGAATCACAGATACGCAGTATTTT. The variable domain in full, completed from reference TRBV7-2 and TRBJ2-3, reads GAGVSQSPSNKVTEKGKDVELRCDPISGHTALYWYRQSLGQGLEFLIYFQGNSAPDKSGLPSDRFSAERTGGSVSTLTIQRTQQEDSAVYLCASHRDRGITDTQYFGPGTRLTVL.

The V gene is TRBV6-1, the J gene TRBJ1-5, with 11 bases identical to TRBD1. CDR3 length: 16 residues. Germline CDR1 and CDR2: MNHNS and SASEGT. Trimming at V came to 4 bases and at J to 9 bases, leaving 11 bases not matched to a gene. The CDR3, as DNA: TGTGCCAGCAGTGGAAGGACAGGGGGCTACGTTGGGCCCCAGCATTTT. Translated: CASSGRTGGYVGPQHF.

The chain couples TRBV5-1 to TRBJ1-2; TRBD1 might be the D (6 bases). Trimming removed 0 bases from V and 4 bases from J, with 19 bases in between. This CDR3 has 17 residues. The germline V gene encodes CDR1 SGHRS and CDR2 YFSETQ. The CDR3 is CASSLVGLRGRSYGYTF. The CDR3 DNA is TGCGCCAGCAGCTTGGTTGGTCTCAGGGGTCGTTCCTATGGCTACACCTTC.

CDR3 loop: CASSLRLAGGSTPNTGELFF. Here the CDR3 DNA reads TGTGCCAGCTCACTTCGACTAGCGGGGGGATCCACACCCAACACCGGGGAGCTGTTTTTT. V gene TRBV18 combines with J gene TRBJ2-2; 13 bases are a match to TRBD2. The CDR3 spans 20 residues. After removal of 4 bases from V and 2 bases from J, the junction contained 13 bases not matched to a gene. Germline CDR1 KGHSH, CDR2 LQKENI.

This chain joins TRBV29-1 and TRBJ2-1; no clear D. Germline values: CDR1 SQVTM, CDR2 ANQGSEA. V lost 4 bases and J 5 bases, leaving 15 bases between the germline ends. This CDR3 comprises 14 residues. For the CDR3, the DNA is TGCAGCGTTGTTGGCGGATACCGGGACAATGAGCAGTTCTTC. Translation gives CSVVGGYRDNEQFF.

Regarding this clonotype: The junction and the germline gene differ at one end; a read error may be behind it. The chain joins TRBV24-1 to TRBJ2-3; D unresolved. Germline CDR1 KGHDR, CDR2 SFDVKD. CDR3 length: 13 residues. CDR3 in amino acids: CTTSPSVSDTQYF. The CDR3, as DNA: TGTACCACCAGTCCGTCCGTGTCTGATACGCAGTATTTT.